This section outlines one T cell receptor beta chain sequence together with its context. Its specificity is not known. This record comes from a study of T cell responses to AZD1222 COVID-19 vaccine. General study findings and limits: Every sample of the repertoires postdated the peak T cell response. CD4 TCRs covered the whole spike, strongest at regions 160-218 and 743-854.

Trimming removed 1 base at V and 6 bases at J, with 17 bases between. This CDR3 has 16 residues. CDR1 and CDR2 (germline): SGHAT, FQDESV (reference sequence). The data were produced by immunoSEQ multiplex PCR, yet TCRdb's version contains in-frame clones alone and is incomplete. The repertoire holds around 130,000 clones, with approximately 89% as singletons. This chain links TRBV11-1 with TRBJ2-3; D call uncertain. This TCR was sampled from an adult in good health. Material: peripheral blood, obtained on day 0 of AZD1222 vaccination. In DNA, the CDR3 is TGTGCCAGCAGCTTAGAGCTGGTTTTCCGACGGGATACGCAGTATTTT. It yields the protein CASSLELVFRRDTQYF.